The 15 T cell receptor beta chains listed next were all sequenced from one sample in a study of T cells in Graves' hyperthyroidism and ophthalmopathy. The investigators amplified TCR beta CDR3 regions from RNA transcripts. HTBI primers were used for first-round RT-PCR of the TCR CDR3. TCRdb ran MiXCR on the multiplex PCR reads and lists one entry per CDR3 protein. This table has roughly 500,000 distinct CDR3 sequences, 46% appearing once. Material: peripheral blood or thyroid tissue (not recorded which). All receptors derive from an adult woman with Graves' disease, either hyperthyroidism or ophthalmopathy (not recorded which).

There are a few counts of this clonotype. V and J are TRBV27 and TRBJ2-7, with 12 bases matching TRBD2. This CDR3 is 14 amino acids long. The V gene end was trimmed by 2 bases and the J gene end by 6 bases; junction bases not matched to a gene: 2. From germline, CDR1 is MNHEY and CDR2 SMNVEV (reference sequence). The CDR3 coding sequence is TGTGCCAGCAGTTTACGACTAGCGGGAGCCGAGCAGTACTTC. It codes for CASSLRLAGAEQYF.

With respect to this clonotype: Since a much larger clone is just one base distant, this may be a read error. The chain is built from TRBV20-1 and TRBJ2-5, with 11 bases identical to TRBD1. The CDR3 has 18 amino acids. The germline gives CDR1 DFQATT, CDR2 SNEGSKA (reference sequence). In DNA form, the CDR3 reads TGCAGTGCTAGAGATTTGAGGGACAGGGGGAGTGGTCGAGAGGCCCAGTACTTC. This gives the protein CSARDLRDRGSGREAQYF.

The chain combines TRBV5-6 with TRBJ1-6; D gene ambiguous. The V and J ends lost 0 bases and 9 bases respectively, with 13 bases between them. Germline CDR1 SGHDT, CDR2 YYEEEE. This CDR3 spans 15 amino acids. The CDR3 is CASSLARAPTSPLHF. The DNA of the CDR3 is TGTGCCAGCAGCTTGGCAAGGGCACCTACTTCACCCCTCCACTTT.

This clonotype was counted ten times or more. This chain joins TRBV7-2 and TRBJ2-7; TRBD2 might be the D (5 bases). CDR3 length: 15 residues. Germline CDR1 reads SGHTA; CDR2 reads FQGNSA. The germline V and J ends were trimmed by 3 bases and 7 bases, with 19 bases remaining between them. The CDR3 coding sequence is TGTGCCAGCAGCTTGGCCCCCCAACACTCGGGGGAGCAGTACTTC. As protein: CASSLAPQHSGEQYF.

This chain uses TRBV7-9 with TRBJ1-2; 10 positions agree with TRBD1. Germline loops: CDR1 SEHNR, CDR2 FQNEAQ (reference sequence). The V segment lost 8 bases and the J segment 3 bases; nucleotides outside the gene matches: 6. This CDR3 spans 14 amino acids. CDR3 DNA sequence: TGTGCCAGCGAAAGGACAGGGGGTTACTATGGCTACACCTTC. This encodes CASERTGGYYGYTF. The full variable domain, rest sourced from reference TRBV7-9 and TRBJ1-2, is DTGVSQNPRHKITKRGQNVTFRCDPISEHNRLYWYRQTLGQGPEFLTYFQNEAQLEKSRLLSDRFSAERPKGSFSTLEIQRTEQGDSAMYLCASERTGGYYGYTFGSGTRLTVV.

The V gene is TRBV7-3, the J gene TRBJ2-6; weak D call: TRBD1 (6 bases). V was cut by 6 bases and J by 3 bases, with 18 bases left in between. This CDR3 is 17 amino acids long. Per germline, CDR1 SGHTA and CDR2 FQGTGA. CDR3 residues: CASRDTNREFGANVLTF. The CDR3 coding sequence is TGTGCCAGCAGAGATACAAACAGGGAATTTGGGGCCAACGTCCTGACTTTC.

J is TRBJ2-5 and V is TRBV10-3; D perhaps matches TRBD2 (7 bases). The CDR3 has 16 residues. The V end was cut by 6 bases, the J end by 0 bases, with 17 bases between. Germline V lookup: CDR1 ENHRY, CDR2 SYGVKD. CDR3 region: CAIREEGEGHQETQYF. CDR3 in DNA: TGTGCCATCAGGGAAGAGGGGGAGGGCCACCAAGAGACCCAGTACTTC.

In regard to this clonotype: Germline is not matched at one junction end, which may reflect a read error. The V gene is TRBV2, the J gene TRBJ2-7, with TRBD2 matching 10 bases. The CDR3 loop spans 15 amino acids. Germline CDR1 SNHLY, CDR2 FYNNEI. Here the CDR3 DNA reads TGTGCCATCAGTGCGGCTAGCGGGAGTCTCGACGAGCAGTACTTC. It encodes CAISAASGSLDEQYF.

The rearrangement links TRBV10-3 to TRBJ2-7; D unresolved. Trimming removed 6 bases at V and 0 bases at J, with 6 bases between. The germline V gene encodes CDR1 ENHRY and CDR2 SYGVKD. The CDR3 length is 12 residues. The CDR3 is CAIRGISYEQYF. CDR3 coding DNA: TGTGCCATCAGGGGAATCTCCTACGAGCAGTACTTC.

The rearrangement links TRBV20-1 to TRBJ2-5; 12 nucleotides line up with TRBD2. This CDR3 is 16 amino acids long. The V gene's germline CDR1 is DFQATT and CDR2 SNEGSKA (reference sequence). Germline trimming cut 0 bases from V and 5 bases from J; bases unmatched to any gene: 7. CDR3 residues: CSARDELAGGWETQYF. CDR3 DNA: TGCAGTGCTAGAGATGAACTAGCGGGAGGATGGGAGACCCAGTACTTC.

The J gene is TRBJ2-5, the V gene TRBV7-9; no firm D call. Trimming shortened V by 2 bases and J by 0 bases, and 7 bases separated the two germline ends. This CDR3 is built from 14 residues. Germline V gene lookup returns CDR1 SEHNR and CDR2 FQNEAQ (reference sequence). CDR3 bases: TGTGCCAGCAGCTTACAGTTTTACCAAGAGACCCAGTACTTC. Protein product: CASSLQFYQETQYF.

V is TRBV29-1 and J is TRBJ2-5; TRBD1 might be the D (6 bases). The CDR3 consists of 13 residues. Germline V gene sequence: CDR1 SQVTM, CDR2 ANQGSEA. V lost 4 bases and J lost 1, with 10 bases in between. CDR3 sequence (DNA): TGCAGCGTTGTGGGCAGGGGCCAAGAGACCCAGTACTTC. The encoded protein is CSVVGRGQETQYF.

The V call is TRBV15, the J call TRBJ1-6, with D uncertain. This CDR3 has 14 residues. Trimming took off 3 bases at V and 7 bases at J, with 10 bases between the two ends. Germline V gene data show CDR1 as LNHNV and CDR2 as YYDKDF (reference sequence). CDR3 coding DNA: TGTGCCACCAGCAGCCAGGACGGGAATTCACCCCTCCACTTT. Its protein is CATSSQDGNSPLHF.

Only a few counts were recorded for this clonotype. The chain employs TRBV29-1 and TRBJ2-5; D unclear. CDR1 is SQVTM, CDR2 ANQGSEA, per germline. With 6 bases removed from V and 1 base from J, the gap between germline ends came to 12 bases. This CDR3 is built from 13 residues. CDR3: CSVLLGIQETQYF. In nucleotides, the CDR3 is TGCAGCGTCCTCCTAGGGATCCAAGAGACCCAGTACTTC.

V usage is TRBV7-9 and J usage is TRBJ1-1, with D possibly being TRBD1 (5 bases). The CDR3 totals 13 residues. The V gene lost 5 bases and the J gene lost 4 bases, with 11 bases spanning the gap. Per the germline V gene, CDR1 is SEHNR and CDR2 is FQNEAQ (reference sequence). CDR3 nucleotides: TGTGCCAGCAGCATTGACAGAAGCACTGAAGCTTTCTTT. Protein: CASSIDRSTEAFF.